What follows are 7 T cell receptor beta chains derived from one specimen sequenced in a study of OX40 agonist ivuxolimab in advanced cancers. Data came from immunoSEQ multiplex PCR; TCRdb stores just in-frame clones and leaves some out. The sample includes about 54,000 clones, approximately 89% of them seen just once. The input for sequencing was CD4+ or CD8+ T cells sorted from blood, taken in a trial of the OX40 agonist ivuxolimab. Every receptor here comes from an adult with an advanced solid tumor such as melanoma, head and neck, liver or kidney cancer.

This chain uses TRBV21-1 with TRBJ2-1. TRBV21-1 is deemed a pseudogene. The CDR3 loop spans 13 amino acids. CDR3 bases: TGTGCCAGCAGCAAATGGGGTCGGAATGAGCAGTTCTTC. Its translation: CASSKWGRNEQFF.

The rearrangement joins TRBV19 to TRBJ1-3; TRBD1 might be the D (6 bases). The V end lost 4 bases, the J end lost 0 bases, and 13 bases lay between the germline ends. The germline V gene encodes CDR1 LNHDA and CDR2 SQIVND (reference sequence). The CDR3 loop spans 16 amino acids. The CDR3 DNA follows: TGTGCCAGTAGTAGGACAGCTGACCCCTCTGGAAACACCATATATTTT. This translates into CASSRTADPSGNTIYF. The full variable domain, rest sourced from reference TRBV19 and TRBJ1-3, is DGGITQSPKYLFRKEGQNVTLSCEQNLNHDAMYWYRQDPGQGLRLIYYSQIVNDFQKGDIAEGYSVSREKKESFPLTVTSAQKNPTAFYLCASSRTADPSGNTIYFGEGSWLTVV.

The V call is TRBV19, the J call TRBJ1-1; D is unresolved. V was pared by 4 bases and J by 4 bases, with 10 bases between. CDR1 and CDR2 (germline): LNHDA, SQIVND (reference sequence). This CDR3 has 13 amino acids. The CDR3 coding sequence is TGTGCCAGTAGTAAGACGTCAGCCACTGAAGCTTTCTTT. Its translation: CASSKTSATEAFF.

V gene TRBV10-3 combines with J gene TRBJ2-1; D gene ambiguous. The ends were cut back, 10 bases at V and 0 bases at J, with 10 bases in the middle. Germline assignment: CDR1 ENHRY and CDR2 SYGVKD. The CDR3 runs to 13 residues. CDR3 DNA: TGTGCCACCCTGGGCCTCTCCTACAATGAGCAGTTCTTC. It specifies CATLGLSYNEQFF.

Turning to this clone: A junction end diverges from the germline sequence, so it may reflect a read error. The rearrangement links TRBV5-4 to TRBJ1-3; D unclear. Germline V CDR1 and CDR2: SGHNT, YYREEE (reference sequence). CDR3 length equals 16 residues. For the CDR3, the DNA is TGTGCCAGCAGCCCCTCGACCACAGCGACTGGAAGCACCATATATTTT. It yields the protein CASSPSTTATGSTIYF.

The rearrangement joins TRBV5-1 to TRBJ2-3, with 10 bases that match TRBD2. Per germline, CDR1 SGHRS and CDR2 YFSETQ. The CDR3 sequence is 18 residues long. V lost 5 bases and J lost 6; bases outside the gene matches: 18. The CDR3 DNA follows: TGCGCCAGCAGACCCGGAGGCCTAGCGGGAGTTCGAGGGGATACGCAGTATTTT. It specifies CASRPGGLAGVRGDTQYF. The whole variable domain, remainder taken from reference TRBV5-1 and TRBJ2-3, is KAGVTQTPRYLIKTRGQQVTLSCSPISGHRSVSWYQQTPGQGLQFLFEYFSETQRNKGNFPGRFSGRQFSNSRSEMNVSTLELGDSALYLCASRPGGLAGVRGDTQYFGPGTRLTVL.

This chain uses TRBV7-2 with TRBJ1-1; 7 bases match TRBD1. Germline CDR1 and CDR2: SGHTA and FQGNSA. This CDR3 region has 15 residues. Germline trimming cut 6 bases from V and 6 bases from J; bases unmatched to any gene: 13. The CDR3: CASRGTTGSVAEAFF. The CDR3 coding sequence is TGTGCCAGCAGAGGTACGACAGGGAGCGTCGCTGAAGCTTTCTTT.